This is a list of T cell receptor beta chains from one sample in a study of vaccination effects on CD4 cells after COVID-19. Produced via immunoSEQ multiplex PCR; TCRdb's table is partial and in-frame only. The top ten clones hold roughly 1.6% of a sample with tens of thousands of clones, more than 75% of them seen once. Their antigens remain unidentified. This specimen was CD4+ T cells from PBMCs cultured with HCoV-NL63 spike peptides, taken after COVID-19 vaccination. The receptors here all came from a human donor who received a COVID-19 vaccine. Some clones in this sample may be carry-over from other donors' samples. Both conserved end residues are trimmed from each CDR3. Fields, in order: V gene, CDR3 protein.

>TRBV5-4
ASSLGLRPEGQPQH
>TRBV7-9
ASSSSAFVQF
>TRBV7-9
ASSTDDRVHQPQH
>TRBV7-8
ASSRGSANTEAF
>TRBV7-2
ASSFQTGQETQY
>TRBV6-4
ASSLRGDTDTQY
>TRBV5-1
ASSPQGGEKLF
>TRBV11-1
ASSISGSLYEQY
>TRBV5-1
ASRTGPQETQY
>TRBV5-1
ASSTRTGGTDTQY
>TRBV3-1/TRBV3-2
ASSQEVQVPGYGYT
>TRBV9
ASSVGGSGYTGELF
>TRBV4-2
ASSQSGGTSTDTQY
>TRBV5-1
ASSLTLPGDTQY
>TRBV7-2
ASSPGTGGAKSYNSPLH
>TRBV24-1
ATSDPHGTDTGELF
>TRBV10-2
ASRVTGGNQPQH
>TRBV29-1
SVPHVTDLIGTQY
>TRBV7-2
ASSLGSGGFRSPLH
>TRBV24-1
ATSRYPGLNTGELF
>TRBV19
ASSGQYEKLF
>TRBV9
ASSVDARGTGELF
>TRBV4-2
ASSRTPSEAKNIQY
>TRBV5-1
ASSLIPGNEQF
>TRBV14
ASNLTGVSNQPQH
>TRBV6-2/TRBV6-3
ASSYSGRGAASSYNEQF
>TRBV6-1
ASSEGGHLINTEAF
>TRBV7-9
ASSRTGGNTEAF
>TRBV5-1
ASSALDDYGYT
>TRBV5-8
ASSHLGQGAQTQY
>TRBV12-3/TRBV12-4
ASRLGTGEAF
>TRBV19
ASSTVRKGSNQPQH
>TRBV18
ASSPPGDTEAF
>TRBV6-1
ASSEEGPGLSNQPQH
>TRBV18
ASSLGSRVDTQY
>TRBV19
ASQGQGARETQY
>TRBV27
ASSRDRGGGELF
>TRBV7-9
ASSFGQGPDTQY
>TRBV24-1
ATWGGTLGTEAF
>TRBV5-1
ASRTMLPGGQDTQY
>TRBV7-9
ASSFPGTATGNTIY
>TRBV2
ASRTPLGFPQNEQF
>TRBV3-1/TRBV3-2
ASEGGTDTQY
>TRBV5-4
ASSPVPGRGETEAF
>TRBV19
ASSKGQGLPETQY
>TRBV24-1
ATSPPGGRDTQY
>TRBV11-2
ASSQINAVSF
>TRBV18
ASSPANNEKLF
>TRBV5-1
ASSLTGGSNSPLH
>TRBV18
ASANPQGQKGETQY